The clone carrying this TCR beta chain was counted a few times. These data come from a study of patients and donors after allogeneic stem cell transplantation. TCRdb reanalysed the RT-PCR reads using MiXCR and keeps one entry per CDR3 protein. Among 800,000 to 1,000,000 distinct CDR3 sequences listed, roughly 18% were seen once. The clonotype was recovered from a human donor who was either an allogeneic HSCT recipient or a stem cell or donor lymphocyte infusion donor (not recorded which). It is not recorded whose cells these are; they may come from a transplant donor. Sequenced sample: blood, either unsorted or a sorted T cell fraction (not recorded which).

CDR3 in amino acids: CASTPRIGNSPLHF. DNA for the CDR3: TGTGCCAGCACCCCACGGATCGGAAATTCACCCCTCCACTTT. J is TRBJ1-6 and V is TRBV12-3 or TRBV12-4; D unclear. This CDR3 region has 14 residues. The ends were cut back, 7 bases at V and 7 bases at J, with 14 bases in the middle.